Given below is one TCR beta chain in context. This entry belongs to a study of identical twins. TCRdb fed the 5' RACE reads into MiXCR, producing one record per CDR3 protein. The sample holds approximately 210,000 distinct CDR3 sequences; approximately 9% are singletons and the top ten take 5.1%. V lost 1 base to trimming and J lost 1 base, with 11 bases between them. CDR1 SGHTA and CDR2 FQGTGA come from the germline V gene. The CDR3 contains 17 residues. Sequencing was carried out using memory (CD45RO+) T cells sorted from blood. The J gene is TRBJ2-6, the V gene TRBV7-3; no firm D call. The clonotype originates from a woman under 30 in good health. For the CDR3, the DNA is TGTGCCAGCAGCTTAAGGCCACCTAGTTCTGGGGCCAACGTCCTGACTTTC. It yields the protein CASSLRPPSSGANVLTF.